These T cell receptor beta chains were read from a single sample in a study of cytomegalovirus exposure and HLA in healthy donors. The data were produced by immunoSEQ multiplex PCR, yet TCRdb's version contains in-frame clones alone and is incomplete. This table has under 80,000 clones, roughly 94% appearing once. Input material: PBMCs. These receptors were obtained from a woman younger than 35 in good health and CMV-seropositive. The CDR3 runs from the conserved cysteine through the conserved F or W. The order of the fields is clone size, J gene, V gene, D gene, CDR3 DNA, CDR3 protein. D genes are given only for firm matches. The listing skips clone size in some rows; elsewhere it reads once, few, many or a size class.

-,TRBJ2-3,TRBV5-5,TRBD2,TGTGCCAGCAGCTTGGCGGGGGGGCAGGCAGATACGCAGTATTTT,CASSLAGGQADTQYF
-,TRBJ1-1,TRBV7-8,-,TGTGCCAGCAGCGCCCAACGGGGGGGGAGAAGAACTGAAGCTTTCTTT,CASSAQRGGRRTEAFF
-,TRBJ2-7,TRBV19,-,TGTGCCAGTAGTTTTCAGGTCAGCTCCTACGAGCAGTACTTC,CASSFQVSSYEQYF
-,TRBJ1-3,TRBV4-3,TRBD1,TGCGCCAGCAGCCGGGACAGTAGCTCTGGAAACACCATATATTTT,CASSRDSSSGNTIYF
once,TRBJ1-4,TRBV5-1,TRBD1,TGCGCCAGCAGCTCGCCCCCGGGACAGGGCAGATCTAATGAAAAACTGTTTTTT,CASSSPPGQGRSNEKLFF
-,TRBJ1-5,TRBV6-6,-,TGTGCCAGCAGTTACTCGGAGGGTTCCAATCAGCCCCAGCATTTT,CASSYSEGSNQPQHF
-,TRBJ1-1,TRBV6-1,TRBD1,TGTGCCAGCAGTGTTCTGGAGGGGGCCACTGAAGCTTTCTTT,CASSVLEGATEAFF
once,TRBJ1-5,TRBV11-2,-,TGTGCCAGCAGCTCCCCCCCCGGAGGTAGGAATCAGCCCCAGCATTTT,CASSSPPGGRNQPQHF
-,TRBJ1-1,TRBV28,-,TGTGCCAGCAGCACAGGAGGGGTCAACACTGAAGCTTTCTTT,CASSTGGVNTEAFF
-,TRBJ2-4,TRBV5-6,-,TGTGCCAGCAGCGGAGATCTAGGGGGGGAAAACATTCAGTACTTC,CASSGDLGGENIQYF
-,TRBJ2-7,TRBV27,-,TGTGCCAGCAGCCTTACCTCTCAGGGCTACGAGCAGTACTTC,CASSLTSQGYEQYF
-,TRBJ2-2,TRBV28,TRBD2,TGTGCCAGCGCTCTCTCCAGCGGGGTCAACACCGGGGAGCTGTTTTTT,CASALSSGVNTGELFF
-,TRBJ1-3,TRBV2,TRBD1,TGTGCCAGCCAGAATCCACAGGGGTCAGGAAACACCATATATTTT,CASQNPQGSGNTIYF
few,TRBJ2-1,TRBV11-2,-,TGTGCCAGCAGCTTAAGTTCGCGGAACAATGAGCAGTTCTTC,CASSLSSRNNEQFF
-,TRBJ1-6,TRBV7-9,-,TGTGCCAGCAGCTTAGATTACTTCGGGAATTCACCCCTCCACTTT,CASSLDYFGNSPLHF
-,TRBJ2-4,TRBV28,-,TGTGCCAGCAGTCCAGACAGAATTTTAGCCAAAAACATTCAGTACTTC,CASSPDRILAKNIQYF